These 2 T cell receptor beta chains were all obtained from the same sample, sequenced in a study of Ad26.COV2.S vaccination and SARS-CoV-2 variants. TCRdb keeps only in-frame clones here, not all; method: immunoSEQ multiplex PCR. The profile shows 300,000 to 350,000 clones, just under 85% of them singletons. The treatment: roughly 18 received Ad26.COV2.S at low or high dose, single or two shots; roughly 5 received placebo; per-sample allocation not given. On day 63 after the first injection, vaccine and placebo recipients gave samples. Source: peripheral blood, taken in a trial of Ad26.COV2.S vaccine versus placebo. Receptors were obtained from a person between 18 and 65 years old who received the Ad26.COV2.S COVID-19 vaccine or a placebo.

This clone came up once. This rearrangement joins TRBV5-1 to TRBJ2-4; TRBD1 might be the D (5 bases). CDR3 size: 13 residues. Germline V CDR1 and CDR2: SGHRS, YFSETQ. The V end was cut by 4 bases, the J end by 8 bases, with 13 bases between. The CDR3 loop reads CASSPGHAHIQYF. CDR3 in DNA: TGCGCCAGCAGCCCTGGACATGCCCACATTCAGTACTTC.

The V call is TRBV10-3, the J call TRBJ2-1; TRBD2 matches at 12 bases. CDR1 and CDR2 from the germline V gene are ENHRY and SYGVKD. The junction had 9 bases not matched to a gene; V was cut back by 11 bases and J by 7 bases. This CDR3 is 14 amino acids long. Here the CDR3 DNA reads TGTGCCGTCTCACTAGCGGGGGGCCCGAATGAGCAGTTCTTC. The encoded protein is CAVSLAGGPNEQFF.